The 11 T cell receptor beta chains listed next were all sequenced from one sample in a study of cytomegalovirus exposure and HLA in healthy donors. The repertoire was sequenced with immunoSEQ multiplex PCR; TCRdb's copy has only in-frame clones and lacks some. Seen here are 90,000 to 150,000 clones, more than 70% observed once, and the top ten hold approximately 2%. Sequenced material: PBMCs. The source of these receptors is a man younger than 30 in good health and CMV-seronegative.

The V and J genes are TRBV4-1 and TRBJ1-2, with 10 bases matching TRBD1. The CDR3 consists of 14 residues. Germline V gene sequence: CDR1 MGHRA, CDR2 YSYEKL. Trimming took 2 bases from V and 7 from J; bases not matched to a gene: 4. The CDR3 loop reads CASSQRQGAGGYTF. In DNA, the CDR3 is TGCGCCAGCAGCCAACGACAGGGGGCGGGTGGCTACACCTTC.

This clone was seen just once. The V and J genes are TRBV7-2 and TRBJ1-6; no definite D call. This CDR3 is 12 amino acids long. Deletions cut 2 bases from V and 10 bases from J, with 6 bases between. The germline V gene encodes CDR1 SGHTA and CDR2 FQGNSA. CDR3 sequence: CASSLPPSPLHF. In DNA form, the CDR3 reads TGTGCCAGCAGCTTACCCCCATCACCCCTCCACTTT.

The chain has TRBV6-1 and TRBJ2-1, with TRBD2 matching over 14 bases. Germline trimming cut 2 bases from V and 5 bases from J; bases unmatched to any gene: 2. The CDR3 loop spans 16 amino acids. Looked up from germline, CDR1 is MNHNS and CDR2 is SASEGT. CDR3 loop: CASSEPGLAGDNEQFF. The DNA for the CDR3 is TGTGCCAGCAGTGAACCGGGACTAGCGGGGGACAATGAGCAGTTCTTC.

The V call is TRBV29-1, the J call TRBJ2-7; TRBD1 matches at 7 bases. This CDR3 comprises 12 residues. CDR1 and CDR2 from the germline V gene are SQVTM and ANQGSEA. With 6 bases clipped from V and 6 bases from J, the junction kept 8 bases outside the gene matches. The CDR3 bases are TGCAGCGTCGTGACAGGGTTAGGCGAGCAGTACTTC. Translation gives CSVVTGLGEQYF.

The J gene is TRBJ2-1, the V gene TRBV7-2, with TRBD1 matching 10 bases. CDR3 size: 16 residues. Germline trimming cut 5 bases from V and 7 bases from J; bases unmatched to any gene: 11. The germline gives CDR1 SGHTA, CDR2 FQGNSA. The CDR3 spells CASSLLSGQGYNEQFF. In DNA form, the CDR3 reads TGTGCCAGCAGCCTACTTTCGGGACAGGGGTATAATGAGCAGTTCTTC.

The chain recombines TRBV7-9 with TRBJ2-3; D is possibly TRBD2 (5 bases). The CDR3 contains 14 residues. V lost 4 bases to trimming and J lost 0 bases, with 8 bases between them. CDR1 and CDR2 from the germline V gene are SEHNR and FQNEAQ (reference sequence). The CDR3 nucleotides read TGTGCCAGCAGCTCGGACTGGAGCACAGATACGCAGTATTTT. Protein: CASSSDWSTDTQYF.

The chain employs TRBV28 and TRBJ1-1; D is undetermined. The CDR3 has 12 residues. The V and J ends lost 4 bases and 7 bases respectively, with 10 bases between them. Looked up from germline, CDR1 is MDHEN and CDR2 is SYDVKM. CDR3 DNA: TGTGCCAGCAGTTCCACAGCCCGTGAAGCTTTCTTT. This translates into CASSSTAREAFF.

The chain links TRBV4-1 to TRBJ2-7; 12 bases match TRBD1. The CDR3 sequence is 17 residues long. In germline, CDR1 is MGHRA, CDR2 YSYEKL. V trimming: 3 bases; J trimming: 5 bases; junction bases outside the gene matches: 11. The CDR3 DNA is TGCGCCAGCAGCCACGTTGCGCGGGGACAGGGGGCCGACGAGCAGTACTTC. Its protein product is CASSHVARGQGADEQYF.

This clone was seen just once. The genes are TRBV25-1 and TRBJ1-4; TRBD1 agrees at 8 bases. Germline trimming cut 0 bases from V and 9 bases from J; bases unmatched to any gene: 9. The CDR3 covers 16 residues. The germline V gene encodes CDR1 MGHDK and CDR2 SYGVNS. The CDR3 sequence: CASSEYTQGGRKKLFF. The DNA for the CDR3 is TGTGCCAGCAGTGAATACACACAGGGGGGTAGGAAAAAACTGTTTTTT. Filled out from reference TRBV25-1 and TRBJ1-4, the complete variable domain reads EADIYQTPRYLVIGTGKKITLECSQTMGHDKMYWYQQDPGMELHLIHYSYGVNSTEKGDLSSESTVSRIRTEHFPLTLESARPSHTSQYLCASSEYTQGGRKKLFFGSGTQLSVL.

The chain is built from TRBV6-6 and TRBJ2-5, with TRBD1 identical over 8 bases. The CDR3 is 16 residues long. The J segment lost 1 base and the V segment lost 6 bases, leaving 10 bases of the junction unmatched. CDR1 and CDR2 from the germline V gene are MNHNY and SVGAGI (reference sequence). The CDR3 DNA follows: TGTGCCAGCAGCCGGGACAGGACCGCCTCCCAAGAGACCCAGTACTTC. Translating gives CASSRDRTASQETQYF.

The chain recombines TRBV7-9 with TRBJ1-1; no definite D call. CDR3 size: 12 residues. V dropped 5 bases and J dropped 9 bases, with 13 bases sitting between them. Germline V CDR1 and CDR2: SEHNR, FQNEAQ (reference sequence). The CDR3 loop reads CASSVDGRKAFF. Written as DNA, the CDR3 is TGTGCCAGCAGCGTGGACGGGAGAAAAGCTTTCTTT.